This entry lists 12 T cell receptor beta chains sequenced from one sample in a study of blood T cell repertoires in COVID-19. Assay used: immunoSEQ multiplex PCR; TCRdb lists only in-frame clones, some missing. This sample has 70,000 to 100,000 clones; around nine tenths occur once, and the top ten carry 15% to 20%. The sample comprised peripheral blood. The source of these receptors is a woman in her sixties or seventies with COVID-19, enrolled during active disease.

The J gene is TRBJ2-5, the V gene TRBV3-1 (or the pseudogene TRBV3-2); 10 positions agree with TRBD1. V lost 4 bases, J lost 4 bases, and 6 bases stayed unmatched. Germline V gene sequence: CDR1 LGHDT, CDR2 YNNKEL (reference sequence). The CDR3 is 15 residues long. CDR3 nucleotide sequence: TGTGCCAGCAGCCCTCCCGGGACAGGGGCAGAGACCCAGTACTTC. This encodes CASSPPGTGAETQYF.

This clone was picked up one time. The chain couples TRBV3-1 (or the pseudogene TRBV3-2) to TRBJ1-2; 10 bases are a match to TRBD1. CDR3 length: 14 amino acids. Germline V lookup: CDR1 LGHDT, CDR2 YNNKEL (reference sequence). V trimming: 1 base; J trimming: 7 bases; junction bases outside the gene matches: 3. The CDR3 sequence: CASSQGQGARGYTF. CDR3 in DNA: TGTGCCAGCAGCCAAGGACAGGGGGCGCGTGGCTACACCTTC.

This chain joins TRBV6-5 and TRBJ1-5; tentatively, D is TRBD1 (6 bases). This CDR3 contains 13 residues. Trimming stripped 6 bases from V and 6 bases from J, with 12 bases between. From germline, CDR1 is MNHEY and CDR2 SVGAGI. In nucleotides, the CDR3 is TGTGCCAGCAGAAAGGACAGTTTTCAGCCCCAGCATTTT. This translates into CASRKDSFQPQHF.

The rearrangement uses TRBV12-5 and TRBJ1-2; D gene unclear. The V end lost 6 bases, the J end lost 4 bases, and 15 bases lay between the germline ends. Germline CDR1 and CDR2: LGHNT and FRNRAP. The CDR3 consists of 14 residues. The CDR3 sequence: CASGFGLVSYGYTF. CDR3 in DNA: TGTGCTAGTGGATTCGGACTTGTGAGCTATGGCTACACCTTC.

This clone has a single count. The chain employs TRBV6-5 and TRBJ2-7; a possible D gene is TRBD1 (5 bases). The CDR3 consists of 15 residues. In germline, CDR1 is MNHEY, CDR2 SVGAGI. V was shortened by 2 bases and J by 1 base, with 12 bases between the two germline ends. The CDR3 spells CASSYGALSSYEQYF. The CDR3 DNA reads TGTGCCAGCAGTTACGGGGCCCTAAGTTCCTACGAGCAGTACTTC.

V usage is TRBV6-2 or TRBV6-3 and J usage is TRBJ2-7; TRBD1 agrees at 10 bases. The CDR3 spans 16 residues. The ends lost 2 bases at V and 4 bases at J; junction bases unmatched: 8. Germline loops: CDR1 MNHEY, CDR2 SVGEGT. The CDR3 sequence: CASSYPEGQGRYEQYF. CDR3 nucleotide sequence: TGTGCCAGCAGTTACCCAGAGGGACAGGGGAGGTACGAGCAGTACTTC.

J is TRBJ1-1 and V is TRBV28, with TRBD1 matching over 7 bases. The CDR3 contains 15 residues. The ends lost 5 bases at V and 6 bases at J; junction bases unmatched: 12. Germline CDR1 and CDR2: MDHEN and SYDVKM. The CDR3 loop is CASSLPSTGRAEAFF. CDR3 DNA: TGTGCCAGCAGTCTCCCCTCGACAGGGCGGGCTGAAGCTTTCTTT.

J is TRBJ1-4 and V is TRBV2; unclear D gene. V lost 6 bases and J 0 bases, leaving 8 bases between the germline ends. The CDR3 totals 14 residues. Germline lookup yields CDR1 SNHLY and CDR2 FYNNEI. CDR3 amino acids: CASRTQATNEKLFF. In nucleotides, the CDR3 is TGTGCCAGCAGGACACAAGCAACTAATGAAAAACTGTTTTTT.

This clone occurred a few times. The chain has TRBV30 and TRBJ1-2, with D possibly matching TRBD1 (5 bases). This CDR3 has 14 residues. Trimming took 8 bases from V and 2 from J, leaving 18 bases between them. Germline lookup yields CDR1 GTSNPN and CDR2 SVGIG (reference sequence). CDR3 in DNA: TGTGCCGAGTCGGAGGGGAATACCAACTATGGCTACACCTTC. Its protein is CAESEGNTNYGYTF.

The CDR3, as DNA: TGTGCCAGCAGTTTCGGGACAGGGGATCAGCCCCAGCATTTT. Protein product: CASSFGTGDQPQHF. The chain employs TRBV6-2 or TRBV6-3 and TRBJ1-5, with TRBD1 identical over 10 bases. Losses at the gene ends were 4 bases for V and 5 bases for J; bases not matched to a gene: 2. This CDR3 comprises 14 residues. Looked up from germline, CDR1 is MNHEY and CDR2 is SVGEGT.

The chain uses TRBV9 and TRBJ2-5, with D perhaps TRBD2 (7 bases). Germline V gene lookup returns CDR1 SGDLS and CDR2 YYNGEE. V was shortened by 2 bases and J by 4 bases, with 9 bases between the two germline ends. The CDR3 loop spans 13 amino acids. CDR3 loop: CASSVGGAETQYF. As DNA, the CDR3 is TGTGCCAGCAGCGTTGGGGGGGCAGAGACCCAGTACTTC.

The chain is built from TRBV6-2 or TRBV6-3 and TRBJ1-2; a weak D match, TRBD1 (5 bases). The CDR3 has 13 amino acids. Deletions cut 5 bases from V and 3 bases from J, with 10 bases between. Germline values: CDR1 MNHEY, CDR2 SVGEGT. CDR3 in DNA: TGTGCCAGCAGTCTCAGGGCGGACTATGGCTACACCTTC. Residues: CASSLRADYGYTF.